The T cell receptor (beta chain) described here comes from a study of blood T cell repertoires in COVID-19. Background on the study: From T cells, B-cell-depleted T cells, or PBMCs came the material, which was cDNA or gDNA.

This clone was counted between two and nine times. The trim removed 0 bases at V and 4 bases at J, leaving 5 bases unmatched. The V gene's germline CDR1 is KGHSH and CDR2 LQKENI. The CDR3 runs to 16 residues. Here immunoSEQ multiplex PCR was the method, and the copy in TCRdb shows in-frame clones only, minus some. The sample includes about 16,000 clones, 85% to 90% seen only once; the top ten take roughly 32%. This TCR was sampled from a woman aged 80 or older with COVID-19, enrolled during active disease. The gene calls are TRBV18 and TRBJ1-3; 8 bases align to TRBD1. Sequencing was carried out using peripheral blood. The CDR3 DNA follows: TGTGCCAGCTCACCACCGACAGGGGTCACCGGAAACACCATATATTTT. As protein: CASSPPTGVTGNTIYF.